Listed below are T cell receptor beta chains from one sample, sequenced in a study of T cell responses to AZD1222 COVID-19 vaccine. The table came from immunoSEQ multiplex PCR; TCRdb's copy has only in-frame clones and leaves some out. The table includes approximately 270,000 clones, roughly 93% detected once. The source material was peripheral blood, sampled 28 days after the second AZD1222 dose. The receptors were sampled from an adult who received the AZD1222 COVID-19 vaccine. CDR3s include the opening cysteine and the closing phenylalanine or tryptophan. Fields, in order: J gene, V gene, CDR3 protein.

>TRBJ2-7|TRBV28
CASSQGVYEQYF
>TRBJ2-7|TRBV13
CASSSPGLAGEGNEQYF
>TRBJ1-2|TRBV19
CASSRGASYGYTF
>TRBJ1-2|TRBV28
CAGNTGANYGYTF
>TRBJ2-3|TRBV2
CASRARVSTHTDTQYF
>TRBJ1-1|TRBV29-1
CSTRQVQNTEAFF
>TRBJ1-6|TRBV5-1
CASSSDSLGNSPLHF
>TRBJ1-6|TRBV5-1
CASSLAPANNSPLHF
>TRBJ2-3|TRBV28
CASSPPATDTQYF
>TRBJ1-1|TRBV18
CASSPGLVDTEAFF
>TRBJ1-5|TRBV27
CASSFLSGTGNQPQHF
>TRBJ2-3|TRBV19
CASSIIPGTYTDTQYF
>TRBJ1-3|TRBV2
CASSRSLPPGNTIYF
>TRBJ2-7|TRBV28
CASSLGQRRYEQYF
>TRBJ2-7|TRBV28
CASSPAYYEQYF
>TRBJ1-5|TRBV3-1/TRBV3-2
CASSQAWGLDQPQHF
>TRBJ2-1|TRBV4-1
CASSQAGEEQFF
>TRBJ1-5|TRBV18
CASSPGQNSNQPQHF
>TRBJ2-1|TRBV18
CASSPSSGNNEQFF
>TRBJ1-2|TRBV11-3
CASSLVVGVGYTF
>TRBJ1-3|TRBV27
CASSTYSGNTIYF
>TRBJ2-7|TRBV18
CASSFRQGASDEQYF
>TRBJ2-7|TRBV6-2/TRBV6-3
CASSYRVYEQYF
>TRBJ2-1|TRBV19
CASKEGGIPNEQFF
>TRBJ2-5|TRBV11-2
CASSRKTQYF
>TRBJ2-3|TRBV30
CAWSVSGGPDTQYF
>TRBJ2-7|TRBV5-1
CASSLATGTYEQYF
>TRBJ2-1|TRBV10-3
CAISELGEDNEQFF
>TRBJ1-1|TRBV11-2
CASNTDRDTEAFF
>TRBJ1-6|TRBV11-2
CASSLETGGVSPLHF
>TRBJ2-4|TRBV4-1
CASSQAGWQNIQYF
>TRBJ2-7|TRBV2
CATGLRGVHEQYF
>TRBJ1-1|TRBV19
CASTLDTTNTEAFF
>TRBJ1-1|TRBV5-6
CASSITTGTILNTEAFF
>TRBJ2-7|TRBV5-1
CASSFDGGQGYEQYF
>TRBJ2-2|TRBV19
CASSVTGLPGELFF
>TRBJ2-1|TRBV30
CAWSSWGNEQFF
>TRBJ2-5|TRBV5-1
CASSLVSSQETQYF
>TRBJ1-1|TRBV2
CASSRPNTEAFF